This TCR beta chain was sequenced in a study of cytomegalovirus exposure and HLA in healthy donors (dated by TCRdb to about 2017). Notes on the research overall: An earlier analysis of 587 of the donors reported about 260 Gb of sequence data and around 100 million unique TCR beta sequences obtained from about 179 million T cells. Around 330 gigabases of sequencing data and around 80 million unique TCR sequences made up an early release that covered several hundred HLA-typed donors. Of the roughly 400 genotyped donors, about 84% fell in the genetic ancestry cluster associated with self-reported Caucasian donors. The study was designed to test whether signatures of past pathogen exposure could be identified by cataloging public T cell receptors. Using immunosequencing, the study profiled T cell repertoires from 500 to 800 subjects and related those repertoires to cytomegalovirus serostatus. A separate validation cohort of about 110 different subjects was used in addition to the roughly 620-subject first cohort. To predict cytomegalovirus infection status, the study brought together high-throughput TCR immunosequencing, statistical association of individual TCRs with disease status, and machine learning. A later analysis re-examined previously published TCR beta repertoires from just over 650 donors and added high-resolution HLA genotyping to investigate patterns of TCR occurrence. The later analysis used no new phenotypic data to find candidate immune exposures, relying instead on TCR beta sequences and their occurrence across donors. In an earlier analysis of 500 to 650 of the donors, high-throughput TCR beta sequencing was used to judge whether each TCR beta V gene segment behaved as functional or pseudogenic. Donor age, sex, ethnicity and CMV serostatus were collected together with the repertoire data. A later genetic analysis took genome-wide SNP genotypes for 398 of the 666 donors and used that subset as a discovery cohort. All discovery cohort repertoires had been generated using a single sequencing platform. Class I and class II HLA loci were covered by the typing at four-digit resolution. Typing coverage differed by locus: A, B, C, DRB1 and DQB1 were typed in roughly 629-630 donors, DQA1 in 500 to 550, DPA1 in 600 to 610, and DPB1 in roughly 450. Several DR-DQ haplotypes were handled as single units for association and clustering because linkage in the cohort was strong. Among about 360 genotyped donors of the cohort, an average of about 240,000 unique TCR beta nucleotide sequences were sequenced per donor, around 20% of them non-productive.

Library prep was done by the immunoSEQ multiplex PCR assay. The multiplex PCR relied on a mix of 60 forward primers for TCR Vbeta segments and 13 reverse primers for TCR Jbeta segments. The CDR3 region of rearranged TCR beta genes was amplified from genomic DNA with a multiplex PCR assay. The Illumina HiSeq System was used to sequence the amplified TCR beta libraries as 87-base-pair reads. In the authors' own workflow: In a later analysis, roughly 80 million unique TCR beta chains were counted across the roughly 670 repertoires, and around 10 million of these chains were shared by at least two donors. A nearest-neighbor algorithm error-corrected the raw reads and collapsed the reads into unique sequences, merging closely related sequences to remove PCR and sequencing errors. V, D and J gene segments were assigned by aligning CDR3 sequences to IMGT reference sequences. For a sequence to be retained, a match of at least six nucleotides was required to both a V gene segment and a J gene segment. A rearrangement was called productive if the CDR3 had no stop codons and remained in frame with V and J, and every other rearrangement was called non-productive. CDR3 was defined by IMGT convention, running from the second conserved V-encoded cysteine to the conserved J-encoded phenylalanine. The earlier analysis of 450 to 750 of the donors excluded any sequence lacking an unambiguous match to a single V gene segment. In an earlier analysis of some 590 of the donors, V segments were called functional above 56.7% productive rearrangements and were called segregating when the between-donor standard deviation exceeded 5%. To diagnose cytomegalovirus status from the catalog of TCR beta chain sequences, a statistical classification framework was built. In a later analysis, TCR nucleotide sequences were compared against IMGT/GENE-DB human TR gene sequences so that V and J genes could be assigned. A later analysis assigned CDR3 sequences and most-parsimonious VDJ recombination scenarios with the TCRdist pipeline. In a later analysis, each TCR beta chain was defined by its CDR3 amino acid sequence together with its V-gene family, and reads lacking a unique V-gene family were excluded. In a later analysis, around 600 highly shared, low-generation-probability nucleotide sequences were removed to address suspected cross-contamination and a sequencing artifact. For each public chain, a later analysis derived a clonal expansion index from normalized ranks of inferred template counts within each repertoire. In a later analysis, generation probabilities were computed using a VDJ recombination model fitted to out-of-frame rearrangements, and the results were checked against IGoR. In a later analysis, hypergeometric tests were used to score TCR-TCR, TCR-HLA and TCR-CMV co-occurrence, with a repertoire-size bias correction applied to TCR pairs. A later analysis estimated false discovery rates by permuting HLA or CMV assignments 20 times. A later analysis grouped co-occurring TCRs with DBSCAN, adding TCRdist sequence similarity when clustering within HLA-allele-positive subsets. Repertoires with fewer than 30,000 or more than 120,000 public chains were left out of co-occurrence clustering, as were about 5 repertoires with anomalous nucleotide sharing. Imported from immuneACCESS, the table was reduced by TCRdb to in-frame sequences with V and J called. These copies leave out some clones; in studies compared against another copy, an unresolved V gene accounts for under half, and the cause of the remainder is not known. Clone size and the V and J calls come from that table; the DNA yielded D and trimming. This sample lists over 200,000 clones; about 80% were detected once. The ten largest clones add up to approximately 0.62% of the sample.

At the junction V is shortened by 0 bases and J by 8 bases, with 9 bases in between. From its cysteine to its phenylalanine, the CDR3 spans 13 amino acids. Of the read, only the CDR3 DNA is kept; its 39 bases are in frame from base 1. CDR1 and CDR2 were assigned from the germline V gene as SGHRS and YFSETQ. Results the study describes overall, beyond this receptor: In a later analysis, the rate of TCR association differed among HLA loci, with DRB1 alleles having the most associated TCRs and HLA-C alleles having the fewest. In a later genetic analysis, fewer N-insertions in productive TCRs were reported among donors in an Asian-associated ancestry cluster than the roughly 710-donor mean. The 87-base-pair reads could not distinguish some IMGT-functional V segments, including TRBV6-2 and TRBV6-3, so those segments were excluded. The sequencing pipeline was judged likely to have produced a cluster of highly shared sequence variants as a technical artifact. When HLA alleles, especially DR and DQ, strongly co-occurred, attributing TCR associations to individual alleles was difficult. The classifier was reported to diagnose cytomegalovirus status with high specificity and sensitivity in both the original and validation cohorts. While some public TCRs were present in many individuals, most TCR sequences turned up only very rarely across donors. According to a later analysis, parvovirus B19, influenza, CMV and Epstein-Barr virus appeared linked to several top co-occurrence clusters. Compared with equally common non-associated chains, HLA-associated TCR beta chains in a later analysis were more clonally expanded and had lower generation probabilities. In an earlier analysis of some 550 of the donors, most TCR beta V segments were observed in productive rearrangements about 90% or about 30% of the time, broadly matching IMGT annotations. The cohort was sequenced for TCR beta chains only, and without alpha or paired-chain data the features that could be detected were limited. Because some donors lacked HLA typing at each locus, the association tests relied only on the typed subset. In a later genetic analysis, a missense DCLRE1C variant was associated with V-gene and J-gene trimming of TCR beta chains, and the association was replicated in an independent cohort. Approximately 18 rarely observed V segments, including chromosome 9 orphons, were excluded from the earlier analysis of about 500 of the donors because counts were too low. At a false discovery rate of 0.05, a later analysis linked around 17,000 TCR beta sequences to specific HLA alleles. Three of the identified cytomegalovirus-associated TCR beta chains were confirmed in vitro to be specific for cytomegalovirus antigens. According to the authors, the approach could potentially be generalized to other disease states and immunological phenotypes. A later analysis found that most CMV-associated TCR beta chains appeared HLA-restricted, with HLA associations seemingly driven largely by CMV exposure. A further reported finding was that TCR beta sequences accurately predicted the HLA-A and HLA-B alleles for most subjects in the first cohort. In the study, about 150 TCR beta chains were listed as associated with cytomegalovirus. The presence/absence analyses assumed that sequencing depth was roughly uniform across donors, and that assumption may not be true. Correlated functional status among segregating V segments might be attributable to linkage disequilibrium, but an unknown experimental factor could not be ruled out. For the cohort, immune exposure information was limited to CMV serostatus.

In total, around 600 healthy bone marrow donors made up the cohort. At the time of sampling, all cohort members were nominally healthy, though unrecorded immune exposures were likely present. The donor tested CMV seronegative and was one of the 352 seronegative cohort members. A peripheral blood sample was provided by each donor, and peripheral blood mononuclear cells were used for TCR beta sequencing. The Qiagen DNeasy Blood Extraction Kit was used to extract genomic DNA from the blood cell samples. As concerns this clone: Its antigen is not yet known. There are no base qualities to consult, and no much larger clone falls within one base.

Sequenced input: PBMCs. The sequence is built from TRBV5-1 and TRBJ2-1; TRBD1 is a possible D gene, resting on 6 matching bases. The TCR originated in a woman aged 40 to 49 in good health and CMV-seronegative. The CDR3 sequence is CASSLVQGYEQFF. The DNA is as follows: TGCGCCAGCAGCTTGGTTCAGGGGTATGAGCAGTTCTTC.